The clone carrying this TCR beta chain was recorded a few times. Its matching antigen is unknown. This sample was included in a study of response to subunit inactivated influenza vaccine. Study-level findings and limits: Seasonal influenza vaccination, on each occasion, was suggested by the authors to recruit few new T cells.

This CDR3 is built from 16 residues. The V gene's germline CDR1 is SGHVS and CDR2 FQNEAQ. J lost 2 bases, V lost 5 bases, and 10 bases had no gene match. From the RT-PCR reads, TCRdb called clonotypes with MiXCR, one entry per CDR3 protein. The sample contains hundreds of thousands of distinct CDR3 sequences, under 15% of which appear only once. This sequence originates from a man in his fifties or sixties who received an inactivated influenza vaccine. The material was PBMCs from blood, obtained 45 days after vaccination. This chain joins TRBV7-8 and TRBJ2-7, with 9 bases aligning to TRBD1. The CDR3 region is CASSQVVGQGPYEQYF. Here the CDR3 DNA reads TGTGCCAGCAGCCAGGTGGTGGGACAGGGTCCCTACGAGCAGTACTTC.